This T cell receptor beta chain is drawn from a study of T cell changes during pregnancy in multiple sclerosis (dated by TCRdb to the late 2010s). For the wider study: In women with multiple sclerosis, the researchers looked at how the T cell repertoire shifted as pregnancy progressed.

Comment on this clone: The antigen it binds to is not known. It has no much larger one-base neighbor in the sample; base qualities were not kept.

To prepare the library, the immunoSEQ multiplex PCR assay was applied. TCRdb mirrors the immuneACCESS table, restricted to in-frame sequences. Some clones are absent from its copies; in checked studies, under half trace to an unresolved V gene, and the reason for the others is unknown. A total of over 45,000 clones appear in this sample, around 90% of them only once. The ten largest clones take up under 2% of the sample. The CDR3 goes from the cysteine to the phenylalanine over 13 residues. Only the CDR3 portion is preserved as DNA: 39 bases, with reading frame beginning at the first base. The germline V and J ends show losses of 4 bases and 9 bases respectively, and no gene match explains 5 bases of the junction. For CDR1 and CDR2, the germline V gene (reference sequence) lists SEHNR and FQNEAQ.

Sequences were derived from peripheral blood, sampled in the first trimester of pregnancy. The chain couples TRBV7-9 to TRBJ2-1; TRBD1 matches 8 bases in the middle. The sequence derives from a female donor with multiple sclerosis, enrolled in a pregnancy study. The CDR3 protein sequence reads: CASSSPGGTEQFF. The DNA sequence follows: TGTGCCAGCAGCTCCCCAGGGGGCACTGAGCAGTTCTTC.